This paragraph covers one TCR beta chain sequence. Antigen: not known. Synthetic templates analogous to TCR were spiked into all PCRs individually. Sequencing used immunoSEQ multiplex PCR; TCRdb keeps in-frame clones, though not all of them. Seen here are some 35,000 clones, 80% to 95% observed once, and the top ten hold around 8%. The source of the sample is a study of PD-L1 blockade in urothelial cancer. About the research overall: Male patients with bladder-origin urothelial cancer numbered about nine tenths of the roughly 29. Analyses were performed on blood at 3 weeks after treatment start (the second dose) and at 6 weeks.

Trimming cost V 6 bases and J 10 bases; bases outside gene matches: 8. The CDR3 is 12 residues long. Per the germline V gene, CDR1 is LNHDA and CDR2 is SQIVND (reference sequence). Study-level results: A pretreatment blood TCR clonality that fell below the median predicted better progression-free and overall survival.

Sequences were derived from PBMCs, sampled around atezolizumab (anti-PD-L1) treatment. The chain links TRBV19 to TRBJ1-1, with TRBD1 matching over 7 bases. This TCR was recovered from a man aged 65 to 85 with urothelial cancer. The CDR3 DNA sequence: TGTGCCAGTAGCAAAGACAGGGTTAGAGCTTTCTTT. It is translated as CASSKDRVRAFF.